The 5 T cell receptor beta chains presented below share a single source sample, sequenced in a study of blood T cell repertoires in COVID-19. Profiling relied on immunoSEQ multiplex PCR, and the TCRdb table lists in-frame clones only, not all of them. The data contain roughly 400,000 clones, roughly nine tenths of them singletons. The specimen sequenced was PBMCs or T cells enriched from blood (not recorded which). These receptors all stem from a man aged 30 to 45 who had recovered from COVID-19.

V gene TRBV7-8 combines with J gene TRBJ2-6; 8 nucleotides align to TRBD1. This CDR3 has 15 amino acids. CDR1 is SGHVS, CDR2 FQNEAQ, per germline. Trimming took 8 bases from V and 0 from J; bases not matched to a gene: 3. This CDR3 reads CASQGARSGANVLTF. CDR3 bases: TGTGCCAGCCAGGGGGCGCGCTCTGGGGCCAACGTCCTGACTTTC.

The CDR3, as DNA: TGTGCCAGCAGCTTAGTTTCTAGCGGGGTCTACAATGAGCAGTTCTTC. Its translation: CASSLVSSGVYNEQFF. This chain joins TRBV11-2 and TRBJ2-1, with 9 bases matching TRBD2. CDR1 is SGHAT and CDR2 is FQNNGV in the germline V gene. The V segment lost 1 base and the J segment 3 bases; nucleotides outside the gene matches: 4. The CDR3 spans 16 residues.

The chain couples TRBV30 to TRBJ1-1; tentative D call: TRBD1 (6 bases). There are 12 residues in the CDR3. Germline V CDR1 and CDR2: GTSNPN, SVGIG (reference sequence). Trimming cost V 2 bases and J 5 bases, with 9 bases left between them. CDR3 DNA sequence: TGTGCCTGGAGTTTAGGGACAACTGAAGCTTTCTTT. The encoded protein is CAWSLGTTEAFF.

The genes are TRBV29-1 and TRBJ2-7; no definite D call. The CDR3 spans 12 residues. V gave up 7 bases and J gave up 4 bases, with 14 bases separating them. Germline CDR1 is SQVTM and CDR2 is ANQGSEA. Written as DNA, the CDR3 is TGCAGCGCCGGCGAGCTAACTTACGAGCAGTACTTC. This sequence encodes CSAGELTYEQYF.

A few counts support this clone. The gene calls are TRBV28 and TRBJ1-2; 8 nucleotides line up with TRBD1. With V trimmed by 3 bases and J by 4 bases, 4 bases remained unmatched. The CDR3 sequence is 14 residues long. Germline V gene data show CDR1 as MDHEN and CDR2 as SYDVKM. This chain's CDR3 is CASSFLGTGYGYTF. CDR3 DNA sequence: TGTGCCAGCAGTTTTTTAGGGACAGGCTATGGCTACACCTTC.